The 29 T cell receptor beta chains listed next were all sequenced from one sample in a study of blood T cell repertoires in COVID-19. Clones were read by immunoSEQ multiplex PCR, and TCRdb kept only the in-frame ones, dropping some. The sample carries a few hundred thousand clones, 85% to 90% recorded once. The specimen sequenced was PBMCs or T cells enriched from blood (not recorded which). These receptors were obtained from a middle-aged man who had recovered from COVID-19.

The chain joins TRBV29-1 to TRBJ2-5; 12 bases agree with TRBD2. V lost 5 bases and J lost 5; bases outside the gene matches: 9. CDR3 length: 15 residues. Germline CDR1 and CDR2: SQVTM and ANQGSEA. The CDR3 spells CSVRPTSGSLETQYF. CDR3 bases: TGCAGCGTTCGTCCGACTAGCGGGAGTCTTGAGACCCAGTACTTC.

The chain couples TRBV6-2 or TRBV6-3 to TRBJ1-6; no definite D call. The V end was cut by 6 bases, the J end by 7 bases, with 13 bases between. Germline values: CDR1 MNHEY, CDR2 SVGEGT. The CDR3 runs to 14 residues. CDR3 nucleotide sequence: TGTGCCAGCAGCCCCACGCGCGGGAATTCACCCCTCCACTTT. It translates to CASSPTRGNSPLHF.

The V call is TRBV6-4, the J call TRBJ2-7, with no clear D. Trimming removed 7 bases from V and 5 bases from J, with 9 bases in between. The CDR3 loop spans 11 amino acids. Germline assignment: CDR1 MRHNA and CDR2 SNTAGT. The CDR3 reads CASTPADEQYF. The CDR3 bases are TGTGCCAGCACTCCCGCAGACGAGCAGTACTTC.

The chain couples TRBV7-8 to TRBJ1-5, with 12 bases matching TRBD1. Losses at the gene ends were 5 bases for V and 4 bases for J; bases not matched to a gene: 3. CDR1 SGHVS and CDR2 FQNEAQ come from the germline V gene. CDR3 length equals 15 residues. CDR3 DNA sequence: TGTGCCAGCAGCGGGACAGGGGGCGCGAATCAGCCCCAGCATTTT. Protein: CASSGTGGANQPQHF.

V gene TRBV7-3 combines with J gene TRBJ1-2, with 7 bases identical to TRBD1. This CDR3 is 13 amino acids long. The V gene end was trimmed by 5 bases and the J gene end by 4 bases; junction bases not matched to a gene: 4. The germline V gene encodes CDR1 SGHTA and CDR2 FQGTGA. In DNA form, the CDR3 reads TGTGCCAGCAGCGCAGGGACAGTCTATGGCTACACCTTC. Protein sequence: CASSAGTVYGYTF.

This sequence joins TRBV27 and TRBJ2-5, with D maybe TRBD2 (7 bases). The CDR3 runs to 16 residues. Germline V lookup: CDR1 MNHEY, CDR2 SMNVEV (reference sequence). Deletions cut 1 base from V and 1 base from J, with 13 bases between. CDR3 bases: TGTGCCAGCAGTTTATTAGGGGGGGGCACCCAAGAGACCCAGTACTTC. This sequence encodes CASSLLGGGTQETQYF.

This clone was seen only once. The chain carries TRBV19 and TRBJ1-2, with D perhaps matching TRBD1 (6 bases). The CDR3 is made up of 14 amino acids. Germline CDR1 LNHDA, CDR2 SQIVND (reference sequence). V was shortened by 3 bases and J by 2 bases, with 10 bases between the two germline ends. This chain's CDR3 is CASSMPGANYGYTF. CDR3 coding DNA: TGTGCCAGTAGTATGCCAGGGGCCAACTATGGCTACACCTTC.

This sequence joins TRBV4-2 and TRBJ1-2; TRBD1 is a possible D gene (5 bases). This CDR3 spans 16 amino acids. V lost 0 bases, J lost 2 bases, and 13 bases lay in between. Germline V lookup: CDR1 LGHNA, CDR2 YNFKEQ. The CDR3 reads CASSQDGAGSNYGYTF. The CDR3 nucleotides are TGTGCCAGCAGCCAAGATGGAGCAGGGTCGAACTATGGCTACACCTTC.

V is TRBV19 and J is TRBJ1-6; D call uncertain. V dropped 5 bases and J dropped 4 bases, with 6 bases sitting between them. Germline CDR1 reads LNHDA; CDR2 reads SQIVND (reference sequence). This CDR3 is built from 13 residues. CDR3 nucleotide sequence: TGTGCCAGTAGTGCGAATTATAATTCACCCCTCCACTTT. This sequence encodes CASSANYNSPLHF.

This chain links TRBV3-1 (or the pseudogene TRBV3-2) with TRBJ2-1, with D possibly TRBD2 on 6 matching bases. This CDR3 spans 17 amino acids. Germline-derived CDR1 and CDR2 are LGHDT and YNNKEL (reference sequence). V was cut by 2 bases and J by 2 bases, with 16 bases left in between. CDR3 protein: CASSQFAGFQAYNEQFF. The CDR3 region has the DNA TGTGCCAGCAGCCAATTCGCGGGATTCCAGGCCTACAATGAGCAGTTCTTC.

V is TRBV15 and J is TRBJ2-1; 7 bases map to TRBD2. The CDR3 is 17 amino acids. The germline V gene has CDR1 LNHNV and CDR2 YYDKDF (reference sequence). V shed 5 bases and J 2 bases; nucleotides not matched to a gene: 12. CDR3 nucleotide sequence: TGTGCCACCAGCCGCGTTAGGGGAGCGGGGACCTACAATGAGCAGTTCTTC. Protein sequence: CATSRVRGAGTYNEQFF.

J is TRBJ1-6 and V is TRBV14, with D unresolved. This CDR3 contains 13 residues. Germline CDR1 is SGHDN and CDR2 is FVKESK. The V end was cut by 4 bases, the J end by 9 bases, with 10 bases between. CDR3 in amino acids: CASSLRSSSPLHF. The CDR3 region has the DNA TGTGCCAGCAGCCTGCGGTCTAGTTCACCCCTCCACTTT.

As concerns this clone: Within the sample, other DNA sequences also encode this same CDR3. J is TRBJ2-3 and V is TRBV11-2; 9 bases align to TRBD2. The CDR3 is 15 amino acids. Trimming cost V 5 bases and J 2 bases; bases outside gene matches: 5. The germline gives CDR1 SGHAT, CDR2 FQNNGV. The CDR3 nucleotides are TGTGCCAGCAGCCCGTGGACTAGCGCCACAGATACGCAGTATTTT. Encoded protein: CASSPWTSATDTQYF.

The rearrangement links TRBV9 to TRBJ2-5, with 9 bases fitting TRBD2. CDR1 is SGDLS, CDR2 YYNGEE, per germline. The CDR3 has 15 amino acids. The V and J ends lost 3 bases and 5 bases, in that order; junction bases with no gene match: 8. CDR3 region: CASSGSGGKGETQYF. The CDR3 DNA follows: TGTGCCAGCAGCGGTAGCGGGGGTAAGGGGGAGACCCAGTACTTC.

This clone was picked up one time. The chain carries TRBV6-5 and TRBJ2-5; 11 nucleotides agree with TRBD1. The V segment lost 0 bases and the J segment 5 bases; nucleotides outside the gene matches: 5. Germline assignment: CDR1 MNHEY and CDR2 SVGAGI. CDR3 length equals 16 residues. CDR3 sequence: CASSYSRTGGQETQYF. The CDR3 bases are TGTGCCAGCAGTTACTCCCGGACAGGGGGCCAGGAGACCCAGTACTTC.

This chain uses TRBV15 with TRBJ2-7, with TRBD2 as a possible D gene (6 bases). V was shortened by 6 bases and J by 0 bases, with 12 bases between the two germline ends. CDR1 is LNHNV, CDR2 YYDKDF, per germline (reference sequence). The length of the CDR3 is 14 residues. The DNA of the CDR3 is TGTGCCACCAGACCTGGGGGGAGCTCCTACGAGCAGTACTTC. As protein: CATRPGGSSYEQYF.

This clone was seen once. The chain uses TRBV18 and TRBJ1-1, with a weak D call TRBD1 (5 bases). This CDR3 spans 17 amino acids. Germline V gene data show CDR1 as KGHSH and CDR2 as LQKENI. The V gene lost 5 bases and the J gene lost 1 base, with 20 bases spanning the gap. The CDR3 coding sequence is TGTGCCAGCTCAATATCCGGGAACCAGGGAGGGAACACTGAAGCTTTCTTT. This gives the protein CASSISGNQGGNTEAFF.

V and J are TRBV7-3 and TRBJ1-6; unclear D gene. Looked up from germline, CDR1 is SGHTA and CDR2 is FQGTGA. Trimming removed 2 bases at V and 7 bases at J, with 6 bases between. This CDR3 contains 13 residues. The CDR3 sequence: CASSLVVNSPLHF. The CDR3 region has the DNA TGTGCCAGCAGCTTAGTCGTAAATTCACCCCTCCACTTT.

The sample holds one count of this clone. The chain joins TRBV4-2 to TRBJ1-5; D not certain. Germline CDR1 LGHNA, CDR2 YNFKEQ. V lost 0 bases and J 1 base, leaving 7 bases between the germline ends. This CDR3 is built from 15 residues. Written as DNA, the CDR3 is TGTGCCAGCAGCCAAGAGGGGAGCAGCAATCAGCCCCAGCATTTT. Its protein product is CASSQEGSSNQPQHF.

The V gene is TRBV6-6, the J gene TRBJ1-1; weak D call: TRBD1 (5 bases). CDR3 length: 16 amino acids. Trimming pared 4 bases from V and 10 bases from J, leaving 25 bases between. Germline-derived CDR1 and CDR2 are MNHNY and SVGAGI (reference sequence). CDR3 in amino acids: CASSSRGLQVKPGAFF. CDR3 nucleotide sequence: TGTGCCAGCAGTTCAAGGGGCTTACAGGTCAAACCTGGAGCTTTCTTT.

The chain links TRBV10-3 to TRBJ1-1, with 7 bases that match TRBD1. After removal of 9 bases from V and 4 bases from J, the junction contained 5 bases not matched to a gene. The CDR3 runs 12 residues. Germline CDR1 is ENHRY and CDR2 is SYGVKD. The CDR3 region has the DNA TGTGCCATAGGGGGCCTGGGCACTGAAGCTTTCTTT. Translation gives CAIGGLGTEAFF.

This chain links TRBV6-5 with TRBJ1-1; D unclear. Germline V lookup: CDR1 MNHEY, CDR2 SVGAGI. The CDR3 length is 16 residues. The ends were cut back, 2 bases at V and 3 bases at J, with 16 bases in the middle. As DNA, the CDR3 is TGTGCCAGCAGTTACACCGATCCTGGGGAGTACACTGAAGCTTTCTTT. This sequence encodes CASSYTDPGEYTEAFF.

The genes are TRBV6-5 and TRBJ1-5; no clear D gene. CDR1 MNHEY and CDR2 SVGAGI come from the germline V gene. V lost 6 bases to trimming and J lost 3 bases, with 9 bases between them. The CDR3 runs to 13 residues. The CDR3 sequence: CASRRNFNQPQHF. The CDR3 nucleotides are TGTGCCAGCAGGAGGAACTTCAATCAGCCCCAGCATTTT.

The chain has TRBV3-1 (or the pseudogene TRBV3-2) and TRBJ1-2; 7 nucleotides agree with TRBD1. This CDR3 is built from 13 residues. V lost 1 base to trimming and J lost 6 bases; unmatched junction nucleotides: 2. The germline V gene encodes CDR1 LGHDT and CDR2 YNNKEL (reference sequence). In DNA form, the CDR3 reads TGTGCCAGCAGCCAAGGACAGGGTCATGGCTACACCTTC. Protein product: CASSQGQGHGYTF.

V gene TRBV7-3 combines with J gene TRBJ1-2, with D possibly TRBD1 on 6 matching bases. The CDR3 has 14 residues. The V end lost 6 bases, the J end lost 6 bases, and 17 bases lay between the germline ends. CDR1 is SGHTA and CDR2 is FQGTGA in the germline V gene. In nucleotides, the CDR3 is TGTGCCAGCAGTCATAACAGGGTGGAAGATGGCTACACCTTC. It translates to CASSHNRVEDGYTF.

V and J are TRBV18 and TRBJ2-1; no firm D call. Trimming took 3 bases from V and 2 from J, leaving 5 bases between them. Germline V gives CDR1 KGHSH, CDR2 LQKENI. The CDR3 is 13 amino acids. The chain's CDR3 is CASSPAAYNEQFF. The CDR3, as DNA: TGTGCCAGCTCACCGGCAGCCTACAATGAGCAGTTCTTC. The complete variable domain, with remaining parts taken from reference TRBV18 and TRBJ2-1, reads NAGVMQNPRHLVRRRGQEARLRCSPMKGHSHVYWYRQLPEEGLKFMVYLQKENIIDESGMPKERFSAEFPKEGPSILRIQQVVRGDSAAYFCASSPAAYNEQFFGPGTRLTVL.

This clone occurred a few times. The chain joins TRBV7-2 to TRBJ2-1, with 13 bases matching TRBD2. This CDR3 has 15 amino acids. Germline loops: CDR1 SGHTA, CDR2 FQGNSA. V lost 2 bases and J lost 8; bases outside the gene matches: 3. CDR3 DNA: TGTGCCAGCAGCTTACCGGGACTAGCGGGGTATGAGCAGTTCTTC. The encoded protein is CASSLPGLAGYEQFF.

This clone was observed a single time. This sequence joins TRBV6-5 and TRBJ1-2; possibly TRBD1 for D (5 bases). The CDR3 covers 15 residues. Germline-derived CDR1 and CDR2 are MNHEY and SVGAGI. Trimming cost V 7 bases and J 7 bases, with 22 bases left between them. CDR3 sequence reads: CASNTRGAGISGYTF. CDR3 nucleotides: TGTGCCAGCAACACTAGGGGTGCGGGGATAAGTGGCTACACCTTC.

The V call is TRBV14, the J call TRBJ1-6, with D hard to call. Between the trimmed V and J ends, which lost 4 bases and 9 bases, there was a span of 4 bases. CDR1 and CDR2 from the germline V gene are SGHDN and FVKESK. The CDR3 sequence is 11 residues long. CDR3 region: CASSLGSPLHF. CDR3 DNA sequence: TGTGCCAGCAGCCTCGGTTCACCCCTCCACTTT.